This T cell receptor (beta chain) was identified during a study of blood T cell repertoires in COVID-19. Overall study: PBMCs, B-cell-depleted T cells, or T cells provided the cDNA or gDNA that made up the material.

Those designated as exposed participants met a COVID-19 case within 2 weeks before study entry. This table comes from immunoSEQ multiplex PCR, and its TCRdb copy is limited to in-frame clones, with some not included. The table has about 350,000 clones, around nine tenths seen once. Per the germline V gene, CDR1 is KGHDR and CDR2 is SFDVKD. V trimming: 3 bases; J trimming: 4 bases; junction bases outside the gene matches: 14. The CDR3 spans 19 residues. The material sequenced was PBMCs or T cells enriched from blood (not recorded which). This sequence joins TRBV24-1 and TRBJ2-5; TRBD2 matches at 12 bases. This clonotype was sampled from a woman aged 30 to 39 who had been exposed to COVID-19. CDR3 coding DNA: TGTGCCACCAGTGATCCGAGGCGGACTAGCGGGGCCCCCGGAGAGACCCAGTACTTC. Residues: CATSDPRRTSGAPGETQYF.